This paragraph covers one T cell receptor beta chain sequence. The table came from immunoSEQ multiplex PCR; TCRdb's copy has only in-frame clones and leaves some out. The sample contains about 400,000 clones, more than 80% of which appear only once. CDR3 length equals 16 residues. Germline lookup yields CDR1 KGHSH and CDR2 LQKENI. J gave up 7 bases and V 3 bases, and 6 bases lay outside the gene matches. These data originate in a study of blood T cell repertoires in COVID-19. Source material: peripheral blood. The rearrangement links TRBV18 to TRBJ1-6, with TRBD1 matching 10 bases. This receptor was identified in a woman in her twenties or thirties with active or convalescent COVID-19. The CDR3 nucleotides are TGTGCCAGCTCACCGACGACAGGGGGCGGGAATTCACCCCTCCACTTT. Protein sequence: CASSPTTGGGNSPLHF.